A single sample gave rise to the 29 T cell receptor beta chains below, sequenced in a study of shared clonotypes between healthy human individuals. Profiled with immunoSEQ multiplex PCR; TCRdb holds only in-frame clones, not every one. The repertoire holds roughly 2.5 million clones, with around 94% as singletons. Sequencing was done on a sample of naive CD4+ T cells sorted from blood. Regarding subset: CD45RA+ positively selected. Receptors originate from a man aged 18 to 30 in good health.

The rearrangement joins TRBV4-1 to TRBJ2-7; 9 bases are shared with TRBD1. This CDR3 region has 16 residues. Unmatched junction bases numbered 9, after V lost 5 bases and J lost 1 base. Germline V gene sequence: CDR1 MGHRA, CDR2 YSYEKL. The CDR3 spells CASSWTGTGNSYEQYF. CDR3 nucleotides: TGCGCCAGCAGCTGGACCGGGACAGGGAATTCCTACGAGCAGTACTTC.

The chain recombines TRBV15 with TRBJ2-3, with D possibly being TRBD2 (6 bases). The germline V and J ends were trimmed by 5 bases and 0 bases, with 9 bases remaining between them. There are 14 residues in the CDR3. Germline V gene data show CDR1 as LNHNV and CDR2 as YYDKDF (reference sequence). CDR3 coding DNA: TGTGCCACCAGCCGGGGGTCTAGCACAGATACGCAGTATTTT. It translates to CATSRGSSTDTQYF.

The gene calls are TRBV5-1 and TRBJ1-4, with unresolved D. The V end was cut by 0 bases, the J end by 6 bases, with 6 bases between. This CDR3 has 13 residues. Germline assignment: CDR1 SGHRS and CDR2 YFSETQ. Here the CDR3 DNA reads TGCGCCAGCAGCTTGGTCGTGGATGAAAAACTGTTTTTT. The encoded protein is CASSLVVDEKLFF.

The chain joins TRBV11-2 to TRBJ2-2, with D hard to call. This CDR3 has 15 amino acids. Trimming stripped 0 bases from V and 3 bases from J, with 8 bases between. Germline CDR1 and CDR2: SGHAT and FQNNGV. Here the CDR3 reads CASSLEGIYTGELFF. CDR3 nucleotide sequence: TGTGCCAGCAGCTTAGAAGGCATATACACCGGGGAGCTGTTTTTT.

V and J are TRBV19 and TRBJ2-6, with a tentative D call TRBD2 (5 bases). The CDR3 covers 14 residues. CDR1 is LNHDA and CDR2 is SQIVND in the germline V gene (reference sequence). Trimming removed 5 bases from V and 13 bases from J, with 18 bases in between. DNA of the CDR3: TGTGCCAGTAGTCCCTCCCCAGCGGTCTATGTCCTGACTTTC. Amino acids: CASSPSPAVYVLTF. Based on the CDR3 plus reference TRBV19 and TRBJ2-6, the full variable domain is DGGITQSPKYLFRKEGQNVTLSCEQNLNHDAMYWYRQDPGQGLRLIYYSQIVNDFQKGDIAEGYSVSREKKESFPLTVTSAQKNPTAFYLCASSPSPAVYVLTFGAGSRLTVL.

This CDR3 reads CASSPIWRGGGNTIYF. The CDR3 region has the DNA TGTGCCAGCAGCCCCATTTGGAGGGGTGGTGGAAACACCATATATTTT. The V and J genes are TRBV7-2 and TRBJ1-3; possibly TRBD1 for D (5 bases). This CDR3 is built from 16 residues. V was pared by 5 bases and J by 3 bases, with 17 bases between. Germline assignment: CDR1 SGHTA and CDR2 FQGNSA.

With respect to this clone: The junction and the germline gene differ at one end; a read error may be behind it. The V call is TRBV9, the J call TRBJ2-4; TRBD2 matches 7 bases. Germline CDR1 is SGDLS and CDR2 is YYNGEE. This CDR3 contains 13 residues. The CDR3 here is CASSVVQGAGLVF. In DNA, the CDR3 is TGTGCCAGCAGCGTAGTCCAGGGAGCGGGGCTTGTTTTC.

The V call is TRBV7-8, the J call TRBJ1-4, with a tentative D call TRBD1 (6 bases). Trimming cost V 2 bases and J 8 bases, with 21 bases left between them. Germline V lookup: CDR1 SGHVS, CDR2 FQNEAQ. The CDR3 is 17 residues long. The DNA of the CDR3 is TGTGCCAGCAGCTTAAACGCCAGGGGCCGACAACACGAAAAACTGTTTTTT. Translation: CASSLNARGRQHEKLFF.

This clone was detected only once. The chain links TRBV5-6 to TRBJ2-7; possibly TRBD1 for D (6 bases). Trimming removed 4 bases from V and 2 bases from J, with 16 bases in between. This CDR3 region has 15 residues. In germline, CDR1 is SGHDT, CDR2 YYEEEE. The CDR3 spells CASSPVDRNPYEQYF. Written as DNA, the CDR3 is TGTGCCAGCAGCCCGGTTGACAGGAACCCCTACGAGCAGTACTTC.

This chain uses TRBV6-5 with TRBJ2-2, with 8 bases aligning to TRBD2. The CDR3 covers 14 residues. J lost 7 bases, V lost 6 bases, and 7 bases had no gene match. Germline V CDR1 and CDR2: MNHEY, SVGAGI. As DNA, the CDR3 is TGTGCCAGCAGGAGCGGGAGTCTGGTCGGGGAGCTGTTTTTT. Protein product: CASRSGSLVGELFF.

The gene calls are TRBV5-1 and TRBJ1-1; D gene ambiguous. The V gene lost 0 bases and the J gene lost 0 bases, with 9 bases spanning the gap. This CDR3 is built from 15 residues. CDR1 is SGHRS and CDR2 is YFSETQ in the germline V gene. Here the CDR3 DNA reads TGCGCCAGCAGCTTGGCATGGAATTTGAACACTGAAGCTTTCTTT. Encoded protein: CASSLAWNLNTEAFF.

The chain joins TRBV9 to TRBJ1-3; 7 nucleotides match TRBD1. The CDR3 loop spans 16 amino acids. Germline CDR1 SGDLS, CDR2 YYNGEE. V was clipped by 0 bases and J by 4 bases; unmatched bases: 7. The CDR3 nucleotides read TGTGCCAGCAGCGTAGGATCAGGGGGAAGCGGAAACACCATATATTTT. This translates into CASSVGSGGSGNTIYF.

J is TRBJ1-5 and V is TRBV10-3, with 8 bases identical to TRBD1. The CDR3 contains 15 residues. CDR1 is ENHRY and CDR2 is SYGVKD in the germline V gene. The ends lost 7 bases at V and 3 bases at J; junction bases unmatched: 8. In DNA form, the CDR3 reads TGTGCCATCAAAACCTCAGGGGGCCCCAATCAGCCCCAGCATTTT. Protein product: CAIKTSGGPNQPQHF.

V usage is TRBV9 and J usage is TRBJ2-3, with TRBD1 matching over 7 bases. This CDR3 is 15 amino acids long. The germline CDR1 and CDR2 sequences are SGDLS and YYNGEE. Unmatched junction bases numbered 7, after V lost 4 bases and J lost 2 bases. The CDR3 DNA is TGTGCCAGCAGCCCCTGGACAGGTCCCACAGATACGCAGTATTTT. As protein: CASSPWTGPTDTQYF.

The CDR3: CASSLGQGSIGYGYTF. The DNA of the CDR3 is TGCGCCAGCAGCTTGGGACAGGGCTCTATCGGCTATGGCTACACCTTC. The V and J genes are TRBV5-1 and TRBJ1-2; 7 positions match TRBD1. Germline CDR1 reads SGHRS; CDR2 reads YFSETQ. The CDR3 consists of 16 residues. The junction had 9 bases not matched to a gene; V was cut back by 0 bases and J by 4 bases.

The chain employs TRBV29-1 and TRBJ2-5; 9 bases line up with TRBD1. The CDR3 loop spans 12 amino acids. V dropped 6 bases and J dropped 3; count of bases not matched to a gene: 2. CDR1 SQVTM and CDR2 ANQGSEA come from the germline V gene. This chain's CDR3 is CSVGDREETQYF. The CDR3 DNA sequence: TGCAGCGTGGGGGACAGGGAAGAGACCCAGTACTTC.

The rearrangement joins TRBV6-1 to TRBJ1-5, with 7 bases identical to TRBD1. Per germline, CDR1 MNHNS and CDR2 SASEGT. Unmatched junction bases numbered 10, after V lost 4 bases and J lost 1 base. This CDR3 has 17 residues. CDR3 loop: CASSAPRDSLSNQPQHF. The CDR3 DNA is TGTGCCAGCAGTGCCCCTCGGGACAGTTTGAGCAATCAGCCCCAGCATTTT.

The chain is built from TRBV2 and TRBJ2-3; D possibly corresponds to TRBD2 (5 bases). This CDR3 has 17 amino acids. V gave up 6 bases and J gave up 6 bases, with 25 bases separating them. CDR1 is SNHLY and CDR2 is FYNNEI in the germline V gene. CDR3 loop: CASRELSSSNAPDTQYF. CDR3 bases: TGTGCCAGCAGGGAATTGTCGTCTAGCAACGCCCCGGATACGCAGTATTTT. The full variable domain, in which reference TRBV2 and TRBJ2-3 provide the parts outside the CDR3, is EPEVTQTPSHQVTQMGQEVILRCVPISNHLYFYWYRQILGQKVEFLVSFYNNEISEKSEIFDDQFSVERPDGSNFTLKIRSTKLEDSAMYFCASRELSSSNAPDTQYFGPGTRLTVL.

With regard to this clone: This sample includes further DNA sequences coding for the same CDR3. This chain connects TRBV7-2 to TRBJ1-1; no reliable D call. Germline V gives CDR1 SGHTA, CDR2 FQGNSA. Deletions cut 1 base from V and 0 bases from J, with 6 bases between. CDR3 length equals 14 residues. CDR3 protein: CASSLGAVNTEAFF. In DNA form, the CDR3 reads TGTGCCAGCAGCTTAGGGGCGGTGAACACTGAAGCTTTCTTT.

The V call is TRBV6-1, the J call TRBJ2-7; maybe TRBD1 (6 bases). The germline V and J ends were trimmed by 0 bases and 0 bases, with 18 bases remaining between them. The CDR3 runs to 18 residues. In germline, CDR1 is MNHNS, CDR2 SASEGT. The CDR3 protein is CASSEAGLHRAGSYEQYF. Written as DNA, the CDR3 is TGTGCCAGCAGTGAAGCGGGGCTCCACAGGGCTGGCTCCTACGAGCAGTACTTC.

CDR3 amino acids: CASTQNQGDTEAFF. As DNA, the CDR3 is TGTGCCAGTACACAAAATCAGGGTGACACTGAAGCTTTCTTT. The chain is built from TRBV7-9 and TRBJ1-1; perhaps TRBD1 as D (5 bases). The CDR3 totals 14 residues. CDR1 and CDR2 from the germline V gene are SEHNR and FQNEAQ (reference sequence). The germline V and J ends were trimmed by 9 bases and 3 bases, with 17 bases remaining between them. Filled out from reference TRBV7-9 and TRBJ1-1, the complete variable domain reads DTGVSQNPRHKITKRGQNVTFRCDPISEHNRLYWYRQTLGQGPEFLTYFQNEAQLEKSRLLSDRFSAERPKGSFSTLEIQRTEQGDSAMYLCASTQNQGDTEAFFGQGTRLTVV.

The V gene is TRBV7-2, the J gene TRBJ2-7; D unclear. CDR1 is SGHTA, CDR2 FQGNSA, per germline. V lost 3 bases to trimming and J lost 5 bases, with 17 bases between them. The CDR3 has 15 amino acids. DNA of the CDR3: TGTGCCAGCAGCTTCCTGGGGTACAGTACGAACGAGCAGTACTTC. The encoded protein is CASSFLGYSTNEQYF.

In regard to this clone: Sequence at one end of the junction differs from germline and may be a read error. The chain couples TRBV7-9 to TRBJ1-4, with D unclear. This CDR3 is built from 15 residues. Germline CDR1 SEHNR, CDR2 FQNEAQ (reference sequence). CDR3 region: CASSTQSSSAVTSVF. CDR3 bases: TGTGCCAGCAGCACACAGTCTTCCTCGGCAGTTACAAGTGTTTTT.

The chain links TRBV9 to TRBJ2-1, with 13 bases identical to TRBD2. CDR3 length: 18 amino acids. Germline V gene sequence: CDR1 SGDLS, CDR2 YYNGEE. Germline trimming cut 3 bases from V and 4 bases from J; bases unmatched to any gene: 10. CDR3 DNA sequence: TGTGCCAGCAGCGCTGCCATGACTAGCGGGGGGCCTTACAATGAGCAGTTCTTC. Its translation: CASSAAMTSGGPYNEQFF. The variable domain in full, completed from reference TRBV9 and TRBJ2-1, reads DSGVTQTPKHLITATGQRVTLRCSPRSGDLSVYWYQQSLDQGLQFLIQYYNGEERAKGNILERFSAQQFPDLHSELNLSSLELGDSALYFCASSAAMTSGGPYNEQFFGPGTRLTVL.

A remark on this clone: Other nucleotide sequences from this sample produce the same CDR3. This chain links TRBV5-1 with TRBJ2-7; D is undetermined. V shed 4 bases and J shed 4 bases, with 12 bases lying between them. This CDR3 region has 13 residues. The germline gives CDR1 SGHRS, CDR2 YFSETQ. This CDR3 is CASSQGRAYEQYF. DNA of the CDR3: TGCGCCAGCAGCCAAGGACGGGCTTACGAGCAGTACTTC.

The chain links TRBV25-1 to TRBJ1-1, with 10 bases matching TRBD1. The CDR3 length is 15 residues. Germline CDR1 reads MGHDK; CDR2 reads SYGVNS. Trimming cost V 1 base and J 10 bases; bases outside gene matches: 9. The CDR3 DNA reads TGTGCCAGCAGTGAATGGGGACAGGGGTCAAGGCGAGCTTTCTTT. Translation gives CASSEWGQGSRRAFF.

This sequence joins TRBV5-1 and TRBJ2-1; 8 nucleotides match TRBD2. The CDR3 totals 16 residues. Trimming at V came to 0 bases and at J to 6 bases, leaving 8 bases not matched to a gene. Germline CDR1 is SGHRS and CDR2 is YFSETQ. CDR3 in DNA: TGCGCCAGCAGCTTGGCCACGGCGGGGGGCACCAATGAGCAGTTCTTC. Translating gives CASSLATAGGTNEQFF.

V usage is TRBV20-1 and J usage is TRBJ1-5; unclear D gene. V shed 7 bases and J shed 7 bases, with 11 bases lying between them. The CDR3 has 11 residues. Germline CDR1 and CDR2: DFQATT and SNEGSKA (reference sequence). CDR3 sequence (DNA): TGCAGTGTCACGAGTGGGCAGCCCCAGCATTTT. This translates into CSVTSGQPQHF.

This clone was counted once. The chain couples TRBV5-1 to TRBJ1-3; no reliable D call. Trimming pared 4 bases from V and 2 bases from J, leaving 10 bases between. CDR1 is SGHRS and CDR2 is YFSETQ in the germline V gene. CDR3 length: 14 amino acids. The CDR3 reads CASSPEGPGNTIYF. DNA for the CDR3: TGCGCCAGCAGCCCCGAGGGTCCTGGAAACACCATATATTTT.